A selection of T cell receptor beta chains follows, all from one sample in a study of blood T cells in healthy people across ages. One entry per CDR3 protein results from TCRdb running MiXCR on the 5' RACE reads. Of fewer than 800,000 distinct CDR3 sequences listed, about 30% are singletons. Sequencing input: blood. Receptors were obtained from a woman of 80 years or more in good health. Each CDR3 is given with its conserved first and last residue. D genes are given only for firm matches. Only some rows state a clone size, as once, few, many or a class for expanded clones.

>many|13|TRBD1|TRBV11-1|TRBJ2-7
TGTGCCAGCAGCTCTCCCCCTGGACAGGGGCAGTACTTC
CASSSPPGQGQYF
>.|15|.|TRBV7-2|TRBJ2-3
TGTGCCAGCAGCTGGCTCCCTGGGAGGACAAATACGCAGTATTTT
CASSWLPGRTNTQYF
>few|17|TRBD2|TRBV11-3|TRBJ2-1
TGTGCCAGCAGCTCAGTCCTTAGCGGGGGATCTTACAATGAGCAGTTCTTC
CASSSVLSGGSYNEQFF
>.|17|.|TRBV7-2|TRBJ2-7
TGTGCCAGCAGCTTAGGGACCGGGACGGCCATACAAGAGGCCCAGTACTTC
CASSLGTGTAIQEAQYF
>.|15|.|TRBV5-1|TRBJ2-5
TGCGCCAGCAGCTTAGCAAAGGGGTCGGACGAGACCCAGTACTTC
CASSLAKGSDETQYF
>.|16|TRBD2|TRBV4-1|TRBJ2-2
TGCGCCAGCAGCCAAGGACCTAGCGGGAACACCGGGGAGCTGTTTTTT
CASSQGPSGNTGELFF
>.|17|.|TRBV5-6|TRBJ2-1
TGTGCCAGCAGCTTGTTTGGAGGGGGGAGCTCCTACAATGGGCAGTTCTTC
CASSLFGGGSSYNGQFF
>.|14|.|TRBV27|TRBJ1-2
TGTGCCAGCAGTCCCAGACAGCGTCTTAATGGCTACACCTTC
CASSPRQRLNGYTF
>many|13|.|TRBV3-1|TRBJ2-1
TGTGCCAGCAGCCAAGGTCCGGTAAATGAGCAGTTCTTC
CASSQGPVNEQFF
>many|14|TRBD1|TRBV7-6|TRBJ2-7
TGTGCCAGCAGCTTCCGGGACAGGGGCTACGAGCAGTACTTC
CASSFRDRGYEQYF
>.|16|.|TRBV7-9|TRBJ2-5
TGTGCCAGCAGTTTAACCGCAGGGGCCCCCGGGGATGAGCAGTACTTC
CASSLTAGAPGDEQYF
>many|12|.|TRBV6-6|TRBJ1-6
TGTGCCAGCAGCCCTAGACGTTCACCCCTCCACTTT
CASSPRRSPLHF
>many|13|.|TRBV20-1|TRBJ1-4
TGCAGTGCGGAGCAGAGAACTAATGAAAAACTGTTTTTT
CSAEQRTNEKLFF
>once|14|.|TRBV4-1|TRBJ1-2
TGCGCCAGCAGCCAAGTAACACAGAGTTATGGCTACACCTTC
CASSQVTQSYGYTF
>.|14|TRBD2|TRBV7-3|TRBJ2-1
TGTGCCAGCAGGTCATACGCGGGGGTGGATGAGCAGTTCTTC
CASRSYAGVDEQFF
>.|17|TRBD2|TRBV28|TRBJ2-7
TGTGCCAGCAGTCTCTTCCGACTAGCGGGAGTGGGTAATGAGCAGTACTTC
CASSLFRLAGVGNEQYF
>many|18|TRBD2|TRBV3-1|TRBJ2-3
TGTGCCAGCAGCCGAGCCGGGACTAGCGGGGGAGACACAGATACGCAGTATTTT
CASSRAGTSGGDTDTQYF
>.|14|.|TRBV20-1|TRBJ2-7
TGCAGTGCCTCAGTGGAGGGGGTTAGGTACGAGCAGTACTTC
CSASVEGVRYEQYF
>.|14|TRBD1|TRBV3-1|TRBJ2-7
TGTGCCAGCAGTTGGGGCAGGGGGCAAGACGAGCAGTACTTC
CASSWGRGQDEQYF
>once|18|TRBD1|TRBV9|TRBJ2-1
TGTGCCAGCAGCGCGACCCCTGTACCGGGACAGGGTGGCTATGAGCAGTTCTTC
CASSATPVPGQGGYEQFF
>.|13|.|TRBV27|TRBJ2-1
TGTGCCAGCAGTTTTGGCAGGGCCCCAGAGCAGTTCTTC
CASSFGRAPEQFF
>many|13|.|TRBV11-2|TRBJ2-7
TGTGCCAGCAGCTTTTCTTTGACCTACGAGCAGTACTTC
CASSFSLTYEQYF
>.|15|.|TRBV20-1|TRBJ2-5
TGCAGTGCTAGAGAGAGAGGCGCAGGGTCCAATGAGCAGTACTTC
CSARERGAGSNEQYF
>.|13|.|TRBV7-2|TRBJ2-7
TGTGCCAGCAGCTCGCTCCGGGGGTACGAGCAGTACTTC
CASSSLRGYEQYF
>many|16|.|TRBV5-1|TRBJ2-3
TGCGCCAGCAGCTCGTCCGGGACCCGACCGGCAGATACGCAGTATTTT
CASSSSGTRPADTQYF
>.|13|.|TRBV7-8|TRBJ2-5
TGTGCCATCAGGGGAGGCCCTCAAGAGACCCAGTACTTC
CAIRGGPQETQYF
>many|15|.|TRBV6-1|TRBJ2-3
TGTGCCAGCGGACCCCGGACTGCGGCAGCAGATACGCAGTATTTT
CASGPRTAAADTQYF
>many|13|TRBD1|TRBV20-1|TRBJ2-7
TGCAGTGCTAGTGGACTGACAGGGGGCGAGCAGTACTTC
CSASGLTGGEQYF
>.|13|.|TRBV29-1|TRBJ2-5
TGCAGCGTGGCCACTGGACGCCTGGAGACCCAGTACTTC
CSVATGRLETQYF